This T cell receptor beta chain was found in a study of cytomegalovirus exposure and HLA in healthy donors. Study-wide findings and caveats: A later analysis showed HLA-associated TCR beta chains outstripping equally common others in clonal expansion.

A remark on this clone: Its antigen is not known.

V shed 10 bases, J shed 1 base, and the junction held 11 bases outside the gene matches. Germline CDR1 and CDR2: LNHDA and SQIVND (reference sequence). CDR3 length: 15 residues. PCR primers comprised 60 Vbeta and 13 Jbeta primers. Profiled with immunoSEQ multiplex PCR; TCRdb holds only in-frame clones, not every one. Among about 37,000 clones listed, more than 80% were seen once. The receptor was derived from a woman aged 40 to 55 in good health and CMV-seronegative. This rearrangement joins TRBV19 to TRBJ2-5; 8 bases fit TRBD2. The source material was PBMCs. CDR3 amino acids: CATTLGRGVQETQYF. CDR3 coding DNA: TGTGCCACTACATTGGGGCGGGGGGTCCAAGAGACCCAGTACTTC.